Here is one T cell receptor beta chain with its context. Its antigen is still unknown. This entry belongs to a study of cytomegalovirus exposure and HLA in healthy donors. The study, taken as a whole, reports: Cytomegalovirus association was listed for approximately 160 TCR beta chains. Usually a TCR sequence was rare, but some public TCRs were found in many donors.

Generated by immunoSEQ multiplex PCR, the TCRdb table keeps only in-frame clones and is missing some. Among around 180,000 clones listed, 75% to 90% were seen once. Germline V gene lookup returns CDR1 SGHNT and CDR2 YYREEE (reference sequence). This CDR3 spans 15 amino acids. V was pared by 0 bases and J by 9 bases, with 6 bases of the junction left unmatched. The source of this sequence is a man between 18 and 29 years old in good health and CMV-seropositive. The sequenced sample consisted of PBMCs. J is TRBJ2-1 and V is TRBV5-4, with 10 bases aligning to TRBD2. CDR3 protein: CASSLEVAGGTEQFF. For the CDR3, the DNA is TGTGCCAGCAGCTTGGAGGTAGCGGGAGGTACTGAGCAGTTCTTC.